The clone carrying this TCR beta chain was counted between two and nine times. Its antigen is undetermined. The CDR3 consists of 15 residues. V was pared by 3 bases and J by 2 bases, with 3 bases of the junction left unmatched. The data were taken from a study of T cells in Graves' hyperthyroidism and ophthalmopathy. Study details: Before any treatment, at initial diagnosis, peripheral blood was collected.

Study-wide findings and caveats: Appearing also in blood were most of the thyroid clonotypes expanded above 0.001. Ophthalmopathy stood apart from stable hyperthyroidism in a 13 V-J model.

Diagnosis rested on symptoms, serum thyroxine and TRAb, thyroid ultrasound, and orbital computed tomography. It was RNA transcripts that yielded the amplified TCR beta CDR3 regions. First-round RT-PCR of the TCR CDR3 relied on the HTBI primer set. In TCRdb, the multiplex PCR reads were re-called with MiXCR into one record per CDR3 protein. The repertoire consists of about 400,000 distinct CDR3 sequences, with more than 12% occurring once and the leading ten covering 30% to 35%. The V and J genes are TRBV12-3 or TRBV12-4 and TRBJ2-1; TRBD2 agrees at 8 bases. This TCR was sampled from a woman aged 25 to 45 with Graves' hyperthyroidism. The sample consisted of blood. CDR3 region: CASSFAGGAYNEQFF. The DNA for the CDR3 is TGTGCCAGCAGTTTCGCGGGAGGCGCCTACAATGAGCAGTTCTTC.